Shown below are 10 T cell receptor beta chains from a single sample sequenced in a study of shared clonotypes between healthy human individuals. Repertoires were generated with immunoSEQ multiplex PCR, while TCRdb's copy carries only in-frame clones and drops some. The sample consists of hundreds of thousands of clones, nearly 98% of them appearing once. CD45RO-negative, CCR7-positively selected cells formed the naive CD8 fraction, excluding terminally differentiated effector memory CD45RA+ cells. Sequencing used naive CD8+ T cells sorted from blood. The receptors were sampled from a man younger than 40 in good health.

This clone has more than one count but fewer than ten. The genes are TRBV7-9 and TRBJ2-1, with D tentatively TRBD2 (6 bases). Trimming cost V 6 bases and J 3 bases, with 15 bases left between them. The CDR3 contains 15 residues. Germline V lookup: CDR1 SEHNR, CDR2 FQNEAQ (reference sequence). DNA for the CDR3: TGTGCCAGCAGTCAGACTAGGTTCAACTACAATGAGCAGTTCTTC. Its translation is CASSQTRFNYNEQFF.

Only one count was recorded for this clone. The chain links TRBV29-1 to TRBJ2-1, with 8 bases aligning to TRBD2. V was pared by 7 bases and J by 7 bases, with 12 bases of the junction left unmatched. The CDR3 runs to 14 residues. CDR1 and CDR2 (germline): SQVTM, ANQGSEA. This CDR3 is CSAVGSAGGNEQFF. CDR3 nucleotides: TGCAGCGCCGTCGGTTCGGCGGGAGGTAATGAGCAGTTCTTC.

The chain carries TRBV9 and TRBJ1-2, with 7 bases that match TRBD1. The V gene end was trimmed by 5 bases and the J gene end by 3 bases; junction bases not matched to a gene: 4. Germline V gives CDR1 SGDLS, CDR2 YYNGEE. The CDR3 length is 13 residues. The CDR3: CASRGGADYGYTF. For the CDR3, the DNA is TGTGCCAGCAGAGGGGGCGCAGACTATGGCTACACCTTC.

CDR3 sequence reads: CASSGLAGPNEQFF. In nucleotides, the CDR3 is TGCGCCTCCTCGGGACTAGCGGGTCCAAATGAGCAGTTCTTC. The chain couples TRBV4-1 to TRBJ2-1; TRBD2 matches 12 bases. There are 14 residues in the CDR3. The trim removed 11 bases at V and 7 bases at J, leaving 9 bases unmatched. Germline V CDR1 and CDR2: MGHRA, YSYEKL.

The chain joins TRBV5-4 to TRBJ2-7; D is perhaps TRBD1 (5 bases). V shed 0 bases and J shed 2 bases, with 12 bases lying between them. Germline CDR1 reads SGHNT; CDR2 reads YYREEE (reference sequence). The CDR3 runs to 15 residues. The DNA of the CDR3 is TGTGCCAGCAGCTTGGAAGGGGCTAGGCCCTACGAGCAGTACTTC. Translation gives CASSLEGARPYEQYF.

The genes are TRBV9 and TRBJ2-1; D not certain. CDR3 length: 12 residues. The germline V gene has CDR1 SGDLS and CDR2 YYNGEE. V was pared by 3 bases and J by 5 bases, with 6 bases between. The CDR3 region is CASSGENNEQFF. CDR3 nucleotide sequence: TGTGCCAGCAGCGGCGAGAACAATGAGCAGTTCTTC.

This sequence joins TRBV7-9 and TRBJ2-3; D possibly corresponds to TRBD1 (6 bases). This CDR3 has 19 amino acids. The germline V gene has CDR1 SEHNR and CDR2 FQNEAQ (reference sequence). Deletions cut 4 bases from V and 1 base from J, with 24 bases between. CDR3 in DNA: TGTGCCAGCAGCTGGGTGCGGCCAGGGGCTGGTAGGGGCACAGATACGCAGTATTTT. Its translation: CASSWVRPGAGRGTDTQYF.

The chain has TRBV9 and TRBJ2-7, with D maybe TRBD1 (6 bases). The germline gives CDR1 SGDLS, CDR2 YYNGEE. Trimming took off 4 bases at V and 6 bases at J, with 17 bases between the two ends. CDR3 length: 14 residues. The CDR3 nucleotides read TGTGCCAGCAGCTCGGACAGCGCAGTCCGCGAGCAGTACTTC. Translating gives CASSSDSAVREQYF.

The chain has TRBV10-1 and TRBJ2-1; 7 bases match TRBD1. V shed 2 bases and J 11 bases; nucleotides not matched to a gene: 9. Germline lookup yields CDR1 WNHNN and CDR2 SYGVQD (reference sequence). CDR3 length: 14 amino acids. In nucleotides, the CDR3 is TGCGCCAGCAGTGAGACAACCTTAGGGGGCCAGCAGTTCTTC. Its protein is CASSETTLGGQQFF.

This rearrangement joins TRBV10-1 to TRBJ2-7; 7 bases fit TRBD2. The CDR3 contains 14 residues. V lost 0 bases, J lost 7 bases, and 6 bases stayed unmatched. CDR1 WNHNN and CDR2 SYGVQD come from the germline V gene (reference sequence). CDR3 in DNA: TGCGCCAGCAGTGAGTCTGCGGGAGTAAGGGAGCAGTACTTC. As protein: CASSESAGVREQYF.